This T cell receptor (beta chain) was observed in a study of cytomegalovirus exposure and HLA in healthy donors. Study observations and caveats: Roughly uniform sequencing depth across donors was assumed, possibly incorrectly. 16,951 TCR beta sequences were associated with HLA alleles at 0.05 false discovery rate in a later analysis. The authors later linked a missense DCLRE1C variant to TCR beta V- and J-gene trimming.

The CDR3 length is 16 residues. V gave up 0 bases and J gave up 4 bases, with 14 bases separating them. Germline assignment: CDR1 SGHNT and CDR2 YYREEE (reference sequence). Researchers ran the PCR with 60 Vbeta and 13 Jbeta primers. This table comes from immunoSEQ multiplex PCR, and its TCRdb copy is limited to in-frame clones, with some not included. This sample yields under 200,000 clones, of which about 81% are seen a single time; 2.5% to 3% belongs to the top ten. Turning to this clone: Its antigen is not identified.

This cohort consisted of healthy bone marrow donors. The chain links TRBV5-4 to TRBJ2-1; possible D gene TRBD2, 6 bases. This TCR came from a woman aged 45-65 years in good health and CMV-seropositive. The sample was PBMCs. The CDR3 loop reads CASSLAFPGDYNEQFF. The CDR3, as DNA: TGTGCCAGCAGCTTGGCCTTTCCGGGGGATTACAATGAGCAGTTCTTC.